What follows describes a single T cell receptor beta chain. Measured with immunoSEQ multiplex PCR; TCRdb has only the in-frame clones, and not every one. The sample holds about 200,000 clones, about 90% seen once. This sample stems from a study of blood T cell repertoires in COVID-19. The CDR3 is 16 residues long. Trimming removed 4 bases at V and 4 bases at J, with 17 bases between. From germline, CDR1 is SNHLY and CDR2 FYNNEI. Sequencing input: PBMCs or T cells enriched from blood (not recorded which). V gene TRBV2 combines with J gene TRBJ1-5; no definite D call. The sequence was collected from a woman between 25 and 40 years old with acute COVID-19. The chain's CDR3 is CASSASRGLGNQPQHF. The CDR3 DNA reads as TGTGCCAGCAGTGCTAGTCGAGGGCTGGGAAATCAGCCCCAGCATTTT.